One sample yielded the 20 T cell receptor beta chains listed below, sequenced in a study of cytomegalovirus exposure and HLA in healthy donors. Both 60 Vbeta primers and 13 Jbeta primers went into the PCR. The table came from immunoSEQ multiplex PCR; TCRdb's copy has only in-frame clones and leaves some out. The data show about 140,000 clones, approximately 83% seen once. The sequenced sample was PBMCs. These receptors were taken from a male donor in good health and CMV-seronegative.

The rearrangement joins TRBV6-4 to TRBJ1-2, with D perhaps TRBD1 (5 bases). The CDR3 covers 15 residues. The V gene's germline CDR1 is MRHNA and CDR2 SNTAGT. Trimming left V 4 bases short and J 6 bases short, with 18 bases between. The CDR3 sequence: CASSVNGHPSDGYTF. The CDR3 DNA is TGTGCCAGCAGTGTAAACGGACACCCAAGCGATGGCTACACCTTC.

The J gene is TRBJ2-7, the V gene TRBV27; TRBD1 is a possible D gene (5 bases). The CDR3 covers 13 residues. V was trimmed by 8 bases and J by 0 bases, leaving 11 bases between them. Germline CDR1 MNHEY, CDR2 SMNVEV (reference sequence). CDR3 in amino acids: CASGDRVSYEQYF. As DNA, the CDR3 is TGTGCCAGCGGTGACAGAGTCTCCTACGAGCAGTACTTC.

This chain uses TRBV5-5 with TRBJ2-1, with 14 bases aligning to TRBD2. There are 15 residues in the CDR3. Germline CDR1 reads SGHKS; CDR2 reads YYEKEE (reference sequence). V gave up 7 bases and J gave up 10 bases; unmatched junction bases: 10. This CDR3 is CASQGTSGRRTEQFF. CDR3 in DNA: TGTGCCAGCCAGGGGACTAGCGGGAGAAGAACCGAGCAGTTCTTC.

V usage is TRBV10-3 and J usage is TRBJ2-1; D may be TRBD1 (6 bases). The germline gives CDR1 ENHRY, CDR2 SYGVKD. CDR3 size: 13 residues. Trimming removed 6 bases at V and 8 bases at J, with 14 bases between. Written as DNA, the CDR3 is TGTGCCATCAGGGGGACACAGGGACATGAGCAGTTCTTC. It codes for CAIRGTQGHEQFF.

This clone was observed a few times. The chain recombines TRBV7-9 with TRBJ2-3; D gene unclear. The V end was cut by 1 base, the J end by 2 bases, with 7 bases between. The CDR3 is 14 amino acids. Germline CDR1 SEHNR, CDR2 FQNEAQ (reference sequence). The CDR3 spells CASSLVELTDTQYF. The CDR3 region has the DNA TGTGCCAGCAGCTTAGTCGAGCTCACAGATACGCAGTATTTT.

The DNA for the CDR3 is TGTGCCAGCAGCTTACGCCCGATACAGGGGGGGAACACTGAAGCTTTCTTT. Translated, it gives CASSLRPIQGGNTEAFF. The J gene is TRBJ1-1, the V gene TRBV7-3; the match to TRBD1 covers 8 bases. Germline CDR1 reads SGHTA; CDR2 reads FQGTGA. V lost 2 bases and J lost 1; bases outside the gene matches: 9. This CDR3 is 17 amino acids long.

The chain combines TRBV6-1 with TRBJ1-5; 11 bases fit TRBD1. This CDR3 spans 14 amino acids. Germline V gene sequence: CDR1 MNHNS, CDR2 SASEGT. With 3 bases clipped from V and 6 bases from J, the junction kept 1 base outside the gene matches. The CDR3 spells CASSEGQGGQPQHF. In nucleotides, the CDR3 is TGTGCCAGCAGTGAGGGACAGGGGGGTCAGCCCCAGCATTTT.

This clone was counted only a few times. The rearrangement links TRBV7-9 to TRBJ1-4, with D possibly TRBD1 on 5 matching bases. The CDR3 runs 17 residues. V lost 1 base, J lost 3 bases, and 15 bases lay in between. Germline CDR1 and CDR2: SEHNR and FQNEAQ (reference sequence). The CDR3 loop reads CASSLESPRAPNEKLFF. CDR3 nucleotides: TGTGCCAGCAGCTTAGAGTCCCCCAGGGCTCCTAATGAAAAACTGTTTTTT.

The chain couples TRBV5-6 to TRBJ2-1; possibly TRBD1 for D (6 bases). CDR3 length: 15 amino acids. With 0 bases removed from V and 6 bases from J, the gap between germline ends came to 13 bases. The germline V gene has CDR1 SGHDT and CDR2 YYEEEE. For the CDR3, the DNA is TGTGCCAGCAGCTTGGCTACAACAGGGTTCAATGAGCAGTTCTTC. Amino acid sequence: CASSLATTGFNEQFF.

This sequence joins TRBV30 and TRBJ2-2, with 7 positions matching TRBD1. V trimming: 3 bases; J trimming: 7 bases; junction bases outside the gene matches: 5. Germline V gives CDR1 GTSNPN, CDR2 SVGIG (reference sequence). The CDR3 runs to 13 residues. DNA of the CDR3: TGTGCCTGGAGGACAGGGTGGGGCGGGGAGCTGTTTTTT. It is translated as CAWRTGWGGELFF.

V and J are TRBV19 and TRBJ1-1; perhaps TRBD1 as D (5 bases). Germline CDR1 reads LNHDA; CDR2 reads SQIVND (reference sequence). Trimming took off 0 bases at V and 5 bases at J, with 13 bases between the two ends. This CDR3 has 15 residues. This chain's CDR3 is CASSIDPGVRTEAFF. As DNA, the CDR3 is TGTGCCAGTAGTATAGATCCGGGGGTGAGGACTGAAGCTTTCTTT.

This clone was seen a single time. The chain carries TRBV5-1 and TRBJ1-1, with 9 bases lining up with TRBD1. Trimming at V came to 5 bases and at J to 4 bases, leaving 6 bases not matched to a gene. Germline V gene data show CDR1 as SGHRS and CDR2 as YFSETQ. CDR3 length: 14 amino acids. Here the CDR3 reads CASRFDRGGTEAFF. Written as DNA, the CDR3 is TGCGCCAGCAGATTCGACAGGGGGGGCACTGAAGCTTTCTTT.

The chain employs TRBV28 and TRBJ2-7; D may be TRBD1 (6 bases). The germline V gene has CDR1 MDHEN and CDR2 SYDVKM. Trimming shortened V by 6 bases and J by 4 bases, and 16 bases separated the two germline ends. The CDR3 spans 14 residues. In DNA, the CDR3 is TGTGCCAGCAGATCTTATACAGGGCCGTACGAGCAGTACTTC. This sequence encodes CASRSYTGPYEQYF.

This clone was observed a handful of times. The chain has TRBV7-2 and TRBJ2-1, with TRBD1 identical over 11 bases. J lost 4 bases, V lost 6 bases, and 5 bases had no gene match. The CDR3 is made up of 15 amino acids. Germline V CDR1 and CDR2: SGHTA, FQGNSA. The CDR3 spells CASSRDRGGYNEQFF. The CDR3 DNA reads TGTGCCAGCAGTCGGGACAGGGGGGGGTACAATGAGCAGTTCTTC.

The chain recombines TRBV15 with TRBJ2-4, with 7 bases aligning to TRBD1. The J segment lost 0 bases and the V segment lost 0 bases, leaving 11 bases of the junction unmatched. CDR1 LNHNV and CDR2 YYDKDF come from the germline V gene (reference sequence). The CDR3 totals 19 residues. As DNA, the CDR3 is TGTGCCACCAGCAGAGATCTTCGGGACAGTAGACTAGCCAAAAACATTCAGTACTTC. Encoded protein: CATSRDLRDSRLAKNIQYF.

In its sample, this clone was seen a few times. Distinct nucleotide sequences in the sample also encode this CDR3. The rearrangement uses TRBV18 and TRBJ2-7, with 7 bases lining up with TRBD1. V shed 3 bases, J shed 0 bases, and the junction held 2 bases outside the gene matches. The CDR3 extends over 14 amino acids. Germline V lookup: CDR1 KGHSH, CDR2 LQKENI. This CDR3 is CASSPWDSSYEQYF. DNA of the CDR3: TGTGCCAGCTCACCCTGGGACAGCTCCTACGAGCAGTACTTC.

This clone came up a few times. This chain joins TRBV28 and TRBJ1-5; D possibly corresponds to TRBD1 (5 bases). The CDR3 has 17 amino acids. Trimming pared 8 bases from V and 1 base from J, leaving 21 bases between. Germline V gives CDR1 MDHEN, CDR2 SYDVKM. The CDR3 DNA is TGTGCCAGCTCCCAGGGTGGGACTCTAGGCAGCAATCAGCCCCAGCATTTT. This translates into CASSQGGTLGSNQPQHF.

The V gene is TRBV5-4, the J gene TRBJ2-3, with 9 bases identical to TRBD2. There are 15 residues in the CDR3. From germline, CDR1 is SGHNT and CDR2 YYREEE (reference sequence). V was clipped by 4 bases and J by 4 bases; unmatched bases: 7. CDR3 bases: TGTGCCAGCAGCCTGATAGTAGCGGGAGCAGATACGCAGTATTTT. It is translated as CASSLIVAGADTQYF.

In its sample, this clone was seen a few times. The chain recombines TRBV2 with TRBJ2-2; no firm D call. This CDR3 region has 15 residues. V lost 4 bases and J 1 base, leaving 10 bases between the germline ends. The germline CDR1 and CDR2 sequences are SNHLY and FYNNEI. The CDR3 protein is CASSGWQKNTGELFF. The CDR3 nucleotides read TGTGCCAGCAGTGGATGGCAGAAGAACACCGGGGAGCTGTTTTTT.

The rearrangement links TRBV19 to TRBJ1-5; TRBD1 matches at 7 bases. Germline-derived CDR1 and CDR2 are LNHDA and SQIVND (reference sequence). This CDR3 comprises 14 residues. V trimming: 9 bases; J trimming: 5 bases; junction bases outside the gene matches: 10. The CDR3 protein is CASNTGVRYQPQHF. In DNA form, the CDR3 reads TGTGCCAGCAACACAGGGGTTCGTTATCAGCCCCAGCATTTT.